The 7 T cell receptor beta chains given below trace back to one sample, sequenced in a study of sequential checkpoint blockade in melanoma. TCRdb keeps only in-frame clones here, not all; method: immunoSEQ multiplex PCR. The data contain approximately 21,000 clones, roughly 80% of them seen just once; the ten biggest clones take up 10%. Treatment specified: randomized to nivolumab then ipilimumab (arm A) or the reverse (arm B). Specimen: CD8+ T cells sorted from blood (inferred from file names), collected from a patient given nivolumab and ipilimumab in sequence. These receptors originate from a human donor with melanoma.

The gene calls are TRBV6-1 and TRBJ1-2, with a possible D match to TRBD1 (5 bases). CDR3 length: 11 amino acids. Germline lookup yields CDR1 MNHNS and CDR2 SASEGT. V was trimmed by 1 base and J by 10 bases, leaving 7 bases between them. CDR3 sequence (DNA): TGTGCCAGCAGTGAAGAGACAGACTACACCTTC. Its translation is CASSEETDYTF.

V usage is TRBV13 and J usage is TRBJ2-1, with 7 bases fitting TRBD1. The CDR3 is made up of 12 amino acids. Germline loops: CDR1 PRHDT, CDR2 FYEKMQ (reference sequence). The trim removed 2 bases at V and 8 bases at J, leaving 0 bases unmatched. The chain's CDR3 is CASSLQGDEQFF. Here the CDR3 DNA reads TGTGCCAGCAGCTTACAGGGGGATGAGCAGTTCTTC. Using reference TRBV13 and TRBJ2-1 for the parts outside the CDR3, the full variable domain is AAGVIQSPRHLIKEKRETATLKCYPIPRHDTVYWYQQGPGQDPQFLISFYEKMQSDKGSIPDRFSAQQFSDYHSELNMSSLELGDSALYFCASSLQGDEQFFGPGTRLTVL.

This chain joins TRBV5-6 and TRBJ2-7; 10 bases align to TRBD1. Germline CDR1 reads SGHDT; CDR2 reads YYEEEE. The CDR3 totals 15 residues. V shed 0 bases, J shed 4 bases, and the junction held 4 bases outside the gene matches. The CDR3 DNA is TGTGCCAGCAGCTTGGACCGGGACAGGGGTTACGAGCAGTACTTC. Translating it yields CASSLDRDRGYEQYF.

The sample holds one count of this clone. The V gene is TRBV4-3, the J gene TRBJ2-1, with D tentatively TRBD1 (5 bases). The CDR3 sequence is 15 residues long. V lost 1 base and J 1 base, leaving 8 bases between the germline ends. Germline lookup yields CDR1 LGHNA and CDR2 YSLEER. The CDR3 protein is CASSQVKGSYNEQFF. The CDR3, as DNA: TGCGCCAGCAGCCAAGTTAAGGGGTCCTACAATGAGCAGTTCTTC.

The gene calls are TRBV5-1 and TRBJ2-3, with 13 bases aligning to TRBD2. This CDR3 has 16 amino acids. CDR1 is SGHRS, CDR2 YFSETQ, per germline. J lost 4 bases, V lost 4 bases, and 6 bases had no gene match. CDR3 residues: CASSPLAGGQSDTQYF. CDR3 sequence (DNA): TGCGCCAGCAGCCCACTAGCGGGGGGGCAATCAGATACGCAGTATTTT.

The V and J genes are TRBV27 and TRBJ2-7; maybe TRBD2 (5 bases). Germline CDR1 reads MNHEY; CDR2 reads SMNVEV (reference sequence). V dropped 4 bases and J dropped 12 bases, with 13 bases sitting between them. This CDR3 region has 11 residues. The CDR3 spells CASSSGELMYF. As DNA, the CDR3 is TGTGCCAGCAGTTCCGGGGAATTGATGTACTTC.

As DNA, the CDR3 is TGTGCCAGCAGTTACTCACAGATGAACACTGAAGCTTTCTTT. It specifies CASSYSQMNTEAFF. V is TRBV6-5 and J is TRBJ1-1, with D unclear. Germline CDR1 MNHEY, CDR2 SVGAGI. This CDR3 contains 14 residues. Trimming took 0 bases from V and 0 from J, leaving 5 bases between them.